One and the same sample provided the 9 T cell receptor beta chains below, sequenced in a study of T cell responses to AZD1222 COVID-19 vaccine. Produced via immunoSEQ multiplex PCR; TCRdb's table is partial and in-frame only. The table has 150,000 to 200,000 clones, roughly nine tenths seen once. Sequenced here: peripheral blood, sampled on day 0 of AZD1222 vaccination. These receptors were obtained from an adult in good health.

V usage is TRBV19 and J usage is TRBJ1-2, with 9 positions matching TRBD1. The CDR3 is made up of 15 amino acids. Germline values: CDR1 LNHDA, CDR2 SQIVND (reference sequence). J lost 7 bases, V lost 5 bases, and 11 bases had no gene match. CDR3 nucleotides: TGTGCCAGTAGTTTTCGACAGGGGGTGTCCGGTGGCTACACCTTC. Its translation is CASSFRQGVSGGYTF. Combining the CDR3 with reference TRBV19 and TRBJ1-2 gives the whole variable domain DGGITQSPKYLFRKEGQNVTLSCEQNLNHDAMYWYRQDPGQGLRLIYYSQIVNDFQKGDIAEGYSVSREKKESFPLTVTSAQKNPTAFYLCASSFRQGVSGGYTFGSGTRLTVV.

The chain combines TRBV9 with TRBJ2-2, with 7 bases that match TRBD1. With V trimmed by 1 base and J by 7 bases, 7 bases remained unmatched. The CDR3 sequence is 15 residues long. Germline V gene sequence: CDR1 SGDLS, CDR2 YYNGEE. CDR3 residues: CASSVSTGAGGELFF. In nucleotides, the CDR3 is TGTGCCAGCAGCGTATCTACAGGGGCAGGCGGGGAGCTGTTTTTT.

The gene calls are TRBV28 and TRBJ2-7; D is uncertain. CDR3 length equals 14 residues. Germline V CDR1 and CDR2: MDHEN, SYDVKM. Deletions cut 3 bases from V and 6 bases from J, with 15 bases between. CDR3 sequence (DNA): TGTGCCAGCAGTTTGATGGTGGGGTTCGGCGAGCAGTACGTC. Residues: CASSLMVGFGEQYV.

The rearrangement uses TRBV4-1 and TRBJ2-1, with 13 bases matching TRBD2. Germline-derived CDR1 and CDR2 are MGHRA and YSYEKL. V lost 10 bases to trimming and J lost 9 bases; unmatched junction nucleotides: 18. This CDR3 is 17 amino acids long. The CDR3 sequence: CATRGLAGDVLKAEQFF. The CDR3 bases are TGCGCCACCCGAGGACTAGCGGGGGACGTCCTAAAAGCTGAGCAGTTCTTC.

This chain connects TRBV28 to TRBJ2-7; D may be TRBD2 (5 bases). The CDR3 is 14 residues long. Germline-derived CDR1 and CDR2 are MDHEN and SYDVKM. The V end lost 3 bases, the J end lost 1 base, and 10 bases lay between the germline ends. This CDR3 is CASSFDRGSYEQYV. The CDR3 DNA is TGTGCCAGCAGTTTTGATCGGGGTTCCTACGAGCAGTACGTC.

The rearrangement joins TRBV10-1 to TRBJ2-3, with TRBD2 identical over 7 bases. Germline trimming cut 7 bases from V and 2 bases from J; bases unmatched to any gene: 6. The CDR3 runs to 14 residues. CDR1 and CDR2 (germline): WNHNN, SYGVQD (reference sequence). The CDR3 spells CASNPGGPTDTQYF. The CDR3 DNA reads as TGCGCCAGCAACCCGGGGGGACCCACAGATACGCAGTATTTT.

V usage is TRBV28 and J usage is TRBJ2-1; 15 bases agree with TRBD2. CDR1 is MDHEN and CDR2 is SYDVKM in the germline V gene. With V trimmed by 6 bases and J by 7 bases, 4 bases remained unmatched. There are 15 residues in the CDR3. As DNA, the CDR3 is TGTGCCAGCAGCCGCGGGACTAGCGGGGGGAATGAGCAGTTCTTC. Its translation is CASSRGTSGGNEQFF.

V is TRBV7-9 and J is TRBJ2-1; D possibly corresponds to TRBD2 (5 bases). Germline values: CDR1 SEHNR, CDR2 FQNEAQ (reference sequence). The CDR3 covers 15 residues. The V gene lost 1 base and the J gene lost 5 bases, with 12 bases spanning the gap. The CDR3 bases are TGTGCCAGCAGCTTAGTTCCGGGGTATAACAATGAGCAGTTCTTC. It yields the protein CASSLVPGYNNEQFF.

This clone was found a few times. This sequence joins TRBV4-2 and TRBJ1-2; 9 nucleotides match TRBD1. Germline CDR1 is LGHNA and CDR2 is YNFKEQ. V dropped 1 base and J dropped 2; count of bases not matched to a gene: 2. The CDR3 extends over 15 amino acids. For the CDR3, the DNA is TGTGCCAGCAGCCAAGGGGGACAGGGCAACTATGGCTACACCTTC. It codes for CASSQGGQGNYGYTF.